The sequence of this T cell receptor (beta chain) was determined in a study of CD8+CD57+ T cells in acquired aplastic anemia. Only patients with CD8+CD57+ cell expansion on flow cytometry were chosen for sequencing. According to the study, genomic DNA was the template for TCR beta VDJ and CDR3 profiling. TCRdb re-analysed the reads in MiXCR, keeping a single row per CDR3 protein. Found here are 160,000 or so distinct CDR3 sequences, 40% to 60% of them singletons; the top ten hold around a third. This CDR3 region has 15 residues. V gave up 2 bases and J gave up 2 bases, with 13 bases separating them. Looked up from germline, CDR1 is SGHTA and CDR2 is FQGTGA.

The sample was sorted CD4+, CD8+, or CD8+CD57+ T cells (not recorded which) from PBMCs. The gene calls are TRBV7-3 and TRBJ2-7; D is unresolved. The TCR comes from a human donor with aplastic anemia. CDR3 bases: TGTGCCAGCAGCTTATTCGGCGGAAACACCTACGAGCAGTACTTC. This encodes CASSLFGGNTYEQYF. Variable domain in full (rest from reference TRBV7-3 and TRBJ2-7): GAGVSQTPSNKVTEKGKYVELRCDPISGHTALYWYRQSLGQGPEFLIYFQGTGAADDSGLPNDRFFAVRPEGSVSTLKIQRTERGDSAVYLCASSLFGGNTYEQYFGPGTRLTVT.